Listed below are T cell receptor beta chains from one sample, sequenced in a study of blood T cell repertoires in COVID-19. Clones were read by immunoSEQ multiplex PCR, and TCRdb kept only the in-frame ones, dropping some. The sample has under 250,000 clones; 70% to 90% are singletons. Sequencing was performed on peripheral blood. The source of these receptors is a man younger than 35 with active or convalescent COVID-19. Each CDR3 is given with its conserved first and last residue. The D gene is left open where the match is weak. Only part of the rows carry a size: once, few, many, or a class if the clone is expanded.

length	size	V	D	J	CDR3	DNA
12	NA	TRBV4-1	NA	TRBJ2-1	CASSLQGSEQFF	TGCGCCAGCAGCCTCCAGGGGAGTGAGCAGTTCTTC
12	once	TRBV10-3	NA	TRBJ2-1	CAIRGSYNEQFF	TGTGCCATACGGGGGTCCTACAATGAGCAGTTCTTC
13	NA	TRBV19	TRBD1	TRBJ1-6	CASSLDRDSPLHF	TGTGCCAGTAGTCTGGACAGGGATTCACCCCTCCACTTT
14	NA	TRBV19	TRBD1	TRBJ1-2	CASSPQTGIYGYTF	TGTGCCAGTAGTCCACAGACAGGGATCTATGGCTACACCTTC
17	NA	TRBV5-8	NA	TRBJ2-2	CASSLWFGDTSSGELFF	TGTGCCAGCAGCTTGTGGTTTGGGGACACCAGCAGCGGGGAGCTGTTTTTT
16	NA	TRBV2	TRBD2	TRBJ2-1	CASILAAGVQYNEQFF	TGTGCCAGCATCCTCGCGGCGGGGGTCCAGTACAATGAGCAGTTCTTC
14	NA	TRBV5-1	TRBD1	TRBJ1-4	CASSSGQGEEKLFF	TGCGCCAGCAGCTCGGGACAGGGAGAAGAAAAACTGTTTTTT
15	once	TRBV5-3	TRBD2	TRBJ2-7	CARTNLGLKSYEQYF	TGTGCCAGAACCAACTTGGGACTAAAATCCTACGAGCAGTACTTC
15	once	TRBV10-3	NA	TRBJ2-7	CAISATSTGLNEQYF	TGTGCCATCAGTGCTACCTCAACCGGGTTAAACGAGCAGTACTTC
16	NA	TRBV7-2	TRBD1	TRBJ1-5	CASSTRTGTLNQPQHF	TGTGCCAGCAGCACTAGGACAGGGACCCTCAATCAGCCCCAGCATTTT
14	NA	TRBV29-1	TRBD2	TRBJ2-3	CTSGGAPGTDTQYF	TGCACCTCCGGGGGGGCTCCTGGCACAGATACGCAGTATTTT
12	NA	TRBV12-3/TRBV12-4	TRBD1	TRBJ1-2	CASTKTGSGYTF	TGTGCCAGCACCAAGACAGGGTCTGGCTACACCTTC
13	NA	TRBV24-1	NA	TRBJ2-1	CATSDFQANEQFF	TGTGCCACCAGTGATTTTCAAGCAAATGAGCAGTTCTTC
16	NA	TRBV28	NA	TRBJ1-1	CASSSILLVRRTEAFF	TGTGCCAGCAGTAGTATACTATTGGTACGGAGGACTGAAGCTTTCTTT
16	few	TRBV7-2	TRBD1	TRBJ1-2	CASSLVGTADNYGYTF	TGTGCCAGCAGCTTAGTAGGGACAGCGGATAACTATGGCTACACCTTC
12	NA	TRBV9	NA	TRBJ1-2	CASQTARGGYTF	TGTGCCAGCCAAACCGCCAGGGGTGGCTACACCTTC
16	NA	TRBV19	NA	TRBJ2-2	CASSIVAGTNTGELFF	TGTGCCAGTAGTATAGTTGCCGGGACGAACACCGGGGAGCTGTTTTTT
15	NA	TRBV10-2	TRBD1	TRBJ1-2	CASLPGQGSNYGYTF	TGCGCCAGTCTCCCGGGACAGGGGTCTAACTATGGCTACACCTTC
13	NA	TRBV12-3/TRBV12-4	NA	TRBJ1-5	CATAGSSNQPQHF	TGTGCCACCGCGGGGAGTAGCAATCAGCCCCAGCATTTT
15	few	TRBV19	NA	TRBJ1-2	CASSSTVVGDYGYTF	TGTGCCAGCTCCTCGACCGTCGTCGGGGACTATGGCTACACCTTC
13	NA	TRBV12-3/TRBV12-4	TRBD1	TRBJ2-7	CASSLGTGYEQYF	TGTGCCAGCAGTTTAGGGACAGGCTACGAGCAGTACTTC
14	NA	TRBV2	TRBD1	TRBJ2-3	CASLGTGGTDTQYF	TGTGCCAGCCTCGGGACAGGGGGGACAGATACGCAGTATTTT
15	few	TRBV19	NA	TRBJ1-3	CASSGARAYGNTIYF	TGTGCCAGTAGTGGGGCCAGGGCTTACGGAAACACCATATATTTT
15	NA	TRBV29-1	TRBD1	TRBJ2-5	CSVGKQGALQETQYF	TGCAGCGTTGGAAAACAGGGGGCCCTCCAAGAGACCCAGTACTTC